A selection of T cell receptor beta chains follows, all from one sample in a study of T cell responses to AZD1222 COVID-19 vaccine. TCRdb's copy holds only in-frame clones and misses some; the assay was immunoSEQ multiplex PCR. Of roughly 130,000 clones in the sample, roughly nine tenths were seen once. The sequencing used peripheral blood, collected on day 0 of AZD1222 vaccination. The receptors were gathered from an adult in good health. CDR3s leave out the opening cysteine and the closing phenylalanine or tryptophan. Some rows mark clone size as missing; the rest say once, few, many or name a class of expanded clone.

length: 11; J: TRBJ1-6; size: .; V: TRBV10-3; CDR3: AINQDLGSPLH
length: 14; J: TRBJ1-1; size: .; V: TRBV7-9; CDR3: ASSLGVLGPPSEAF
length: 9; J: TRBJ2-7; size: .; V: TRBV28; CDR3: ASRPSYEQY
length: 14; J: TRBJ1-5; size: .; V: TRBV6-5; CDR3: ASSFYSGTDNQPQH
length: 12; J: TRBJ1-5; size: .; V: TRBV28; CDR3: ASSPGEFYQPQH
length: 15; J: TRBJ2-5; size: .; V: TRBV9; CDR3: ASSVQGRGSGQETQY
length: 10; J: TRBJ2-7; size: .; V: TRBV7-9; CDR3: ASTSVDYEQY
length: 15; J: TRBJ1-5; size: .; V: TRBV18; CDR3: ASSNGQGMYSNQPQH
length: 11; J: TRBJ1-6; size: .; V: TRBV4-3; CDR3: ASRTGLNSPLH
length: 12; J: TRBJ2-2; size: few; V: TRBV18; CDR3: ASSPAQGAGELF
length: 13; J: TRBJ1-6; size: .; V: TRBV28; CDR3: ASTQGQPNSSPLH
length: 9; J: TRBJ1-2; size: .; V: TRBV7-9; CDR3: ASSNRDTGT
length: 11; J: TRBJ1-5; size: .; V: TRBV30; CDR3: AWSVRRDQPQH
length: 13; J: TRBJ2-2; size: .; V: TRBV9; CDR3: ASSVAGGASGELF
length: 12; J: TRBJ2-1; size: .; V: TRBV14; CDR3: ASSQEASGDEQF
length: 13; J: TRBJ2-3; size: .; V: TRBV28; CDR3: ASHRGPTYGDTQY